The next 18 T cell receptor beta chains were all read from a single sample in a study of cytomegalovirus exposure and HLA in healthy donors. The study ran its PCR with 60 Vbeta and 13 Jbeta primers. Produced via immunoSEQ multiplex PCR; TCRdb's table is partial and in-frame only. Among around 130,000 clones listed, approximately 8.7% were seen once. The sample was PBMCs. The origin of the receptors is a man aged 35 to 55 in good health and CMV-seronegative.

The chain is built from TRBV19 and TRBJ2-1, with 10 bases matching TRBD2. Germline V gives CDR1 LNHDA, CDR2 SQIVND (reference sequence). The CDR3 runs 17 residues. Losses at the gene ends were 2 bases for V and 1 base for J; bases not matched to a gene: 5. The CDR3 sequence is CASSISSGGFSYNEQFF. In nucleotides, the CDR3 is TGTGCCAGTAGTATATCTAGCGGGGGCTTTTCCTACAATGAGCAGTTCTTC.

The chain has TRBV5-1 and TRBJ2-6; D perhaps matches TRBD1 (6 bases). CDR3 length: 14 residues. The germline V gene encodes CDR1 SGHRS and CDR2 YFSETQ. Trimming took off 5 bases at V and 0 bases at J, with 6 bases between the two ends. The chain's CDR3 is CASRGGSGANVLTF. The CDR3 DNA reads TGCGCCAGCAGAGGGGGCTCTGGGGCCAACGTCCTGACTTTC.

As concerns this clone: Other DNA sequences in this specimen translate into the identical CDR3. The CDR3 DNA is TGTGCCAGCAGCTGGGGGGGGGCGAACACCGGGGAGCTGTTTTTT. As protein: CASSWGGANTGELFF. The J gene is TRBJ2-2, the V gene TRBV5-6; 7 bases are a match to TRBD2. The germline V gene has CDR1 SGHDT and CDR2 YYEEEE. The CDR3 is made up of 15 amino acids. V lost 3 bases to trimming and J lost 0 bases; unmatched junction nucleotides: 2.

V and J are TRBV10-3 and TRBJ1-2; 7 positions match TRBD1. Germline CDR1 ENHRY, CDR2 SYGVKD. Germline trimming cut 5 bases from V and 1 base from J; bases unmatched to any gene: 10. The CDR3 loop spans 16 amino acids. CDR3 nucleotide sequence: TGTGCCATCAGTCCGGGACAGACTTACTATAACTATGGCTACACCTTC. Translated: CAISPGQTYYNYGYTF.

This chain joins TRBV6-5 and TRBJ2-7; 8 bases line up with TRBD2. Germline V gives CDR1 MNHEY, CDR2 SVGAGI. The CDR3 is 13 amino acids. V was clipped by 2 bases and J by 4 bases; unmatched bases: 1. CDR3 nucleotide sequence: TGTGCCAGCAGTTACGGACTAGCTTACGAGCAGTACTTC. It specifies CASSYGLAYEQYF.

This clone was recorded a few times. The gene calls are TRBV9 and TRBJ2-2; D gene ambiguous. The CDR3 consists of 12 residues. In germline, CDR1 is SGDLS, CDR2 YYNGEE. The V end lost 0 bases, the J end lost 5 bases, and 2 bases lay between the germline ends. This CDR3 is CASSVVTGELFF. Here the CDR3 DNA reads TGTGCCAGCAGCGTAGTAACCGGGGAGCTGTTTTTT.

This clone was picked up a small number of times. This chain connects TRBV5-1 to TRBJ2-5; 7 nucleotides align to TRBD2. Trimming removed 6 bases from V and 0 bases from J; junction bases left unmatched: 5. This CDR3 is built from 14 residues. The germline CDR1 and CDR2 sequences are SGHRS and YFSETQ. Here the CDR3 DNA reads TGCGCCAGCACTGAAGCGGGATACCAAGAGACCCAGTACTTC. This gives the protein CASTEAGYQETQYF.

This clone was seen a few times. This chain uses TRBV5-6 with TRBJ2-5; tentative D call: TRBD2 (7 bases). This CDR3 contains 14 residues. The germline CDR1 and CDR2 sequences are SGHDT and YYEEEE. V lost 1 base and J lost 5, with 12 bases in between. The CDR3 DNA reads TGTGCCAGCAGCTTGTTGAGGGGGGGCGAGACCCAGTACTTC. Translation gives CASSLLRGGETQYF.

This chain joins TRBV19 and TRBJ1-2; tentative D call: TRBD1 (6 bases). Trimming stripped 1 base from V and 4 bases from J, with 19 bases between. CDR3 length: 17 amino acids. The germline V gene encodes CDR1 LNHDA and CDR2 SQIVND (reference sequence). The CDR3 region is CASSIAVGAGATYGYTF. In DNA form, the CDR3 reads TGTGCCAGTAGTATAGCGGTCGGGGCAGGGGCCACCTATGGCTACACCTTC.

This clone was seen more than once but under ten times. Other DNA sequences in this specimen translate into the identical CDR3. The chain uses TRBV5-1 and TRBJ1-2; 8 bases fit TRBD1. J gave up 8 bases and V 5 bases, and 5 bases lay outside the gene matches. The CDR3 covers 12 residues. CDR1 and CDR2 (germline): SGHRS, YFSETQ. The CDR3 spells CASSPDRAGYTF. As DNA, the CDR3 is TGCGCCAGCAGTCCGGACAGGGCAGGCTACACCTTC.

J is TRBJ1-5 and V is TRBV7-2, with D unclear. V gave up 4 bases and J gave up 7 bases, with 20 bases separating them. CDR3 length: 16 residues. The germline CDR1 and CDR2 sequences are SGHTA and FQGNSA. In nucleotides, the CDR3 is TGTGCCAGCAGCTCTAGAGGCCAAGGTCGGTGGCAGCCCCAGCATTTT. The encoded protein is CASSSRGQGRWQPQHF.

The chain uses TRBV5-6 and TRBJ2-5; D may be TRBD2 (6 bases). CDR3 length: 15 amino acids. Germline V gives CDR1 SGHDT, CDR2 YYEEEE. The germline V and J ends were trimmed by 4 bases and 5 bases, with 18 bases remaining between them. CDR3 loop: CASSLLASGDETQYF. For the CDR3, the DNA is TGTGCCAGCAGCCTACTGGCTTCGGGGGATGAGACCCAGTACTTC.

This clone was counted between two and nine times. The rearrangement links TRBV27 to TRBJ1-2; 9 bases align to TRBD1. Germline assignment: CDR1 MNHEY and CDR2 SMNVEV (reference sequence). V shed 6 bases and J 4 bases; nucleotides not matched to a gene: 9. CDR3 length equals 15 residues. CDR3 sequence reads: CASSLGGTGPYGYTF. The CDR3 DNA follows: TGTGCCAGCAGCTTAGGCGGGACAGGGCCCTATGGCTACACCTTC.

The chain combines TRBV27 with TRBJ2-1; no definite D call. Trimming pared 5 bases from V and 4 bases from J, leaving 6 bases between. Germline values: CDR1 MNHEY, CDR2 SMNVEV (reference sequence). This CDR3 region has 12 residues. The CDR3 spells CASSTQYNEQFF. The CDR3 nucleotides read TGTGCCAGCAGTACCCAGTACAATGAGCAGTTCTTC.

This rearrangement joins TRBV5-4 to TRBJ1-2, with D possibly being TRBD1 (6 bases). The CDR3 spans 14 residues. CDR1 and CDR2 (germline): SGHNT, YYREEE (reference sequence). V was pared by 4 bases and J by 4 bases, with 14 bases between. The CDR3: CASSGLWGPYGYTF. DNA for the CDR3: TGTGCCAGCAGCGGGCTCTGGGGGCCCTATGGCTACACCTTC.

The table lists this clone with a few counts. The chain joins TRBV28 to TRBJ1-1; the D is unclear. The germline V gene encodes CDR1 MDHEN and CDR2 SYDVKM. This CDR3 spans 12 amino acids. Trimming left V 10 bases short and J 1 base short, with 10 bases between. CDR3 loop: CATDLGNTEAFF. The DNA of the CDR3 is TGTGCCACCGATCTAGGGAACACTGAAGCTTTCTTT.

This clone was counted a few times. This chain connects TRBV7-9 to TRBJ2-2; TRBD2 is a possible D gene (5 bases). V gave up 5 bases and J gave up 0 bases, with 13 bases separating them. The V gene's germline CDR1 is SEHNR and CDR2 FQNEAQ (reference sequence). The CDR3 is 16 amino acids. CDR3 coding DNA: TGTGCCAGCAGCCCACGGGGTGGAGCGAACACCGGGGAGCTGTTTTTT. Protein: CASSPRGGANTGELFF. Looking up the rest from reference TRBV7-9 and TRBJ2-2 gives the full variable domain: DTGVSQNPRHKITKRGQNVTFRCDPISEHNRLYWYRQTLGQGPEFLTYFQNEAQLEKSRLLSDRFSAERPKGSFSTLEIQRTEQGDSAMYLCASSPRGGANTGELFFGEGSRLTVL.

The V call is TRBV28, the J call TRBJ1-1, with D unclear. V lost 8 bases and J 11 bases, leaving 15 bases between the germline ends. This CDR3 region has 11 residues. Germline CDR1 MDHEN, CDR2 SYDVKM. The CDR3 sequence: CASGLPLGAFF. DNA of the CDR3: TGTGCCAGCGGGCTGCCCCTTGGGGCTTTCTTT.